These 10 T cell receptor beta chains share one sample of origin, sequenced in a study of radiotherapy plus CTLA-4 blockade in lung cancer. Sequencing was performed with immunoSEQ multiplex PCR; in TCRdb, only in-frame clones are kept and a portion is missing. The table lists 43,000 or so clones, more than 60% of them singletons. The source was peripheral blood, collected from a patient treated with radiotherapy plus ipilimumab. Receptors originate from a human donor with non-small cell lung cancer who had a partial response to radiotherapy plus ipilimumab.

This chain connects TRBV4-2 to TRBJ1-2, with D possibly being TRBD1 (5 bases). Germline V gene sequence: CDR1 LGHNA, CDR2 YNFKEQ. This CDR3 has 16 amino acids. V gave up 0 bases and J gave up 0 bases, with 11 bases separating them. The CDR3 DNA reads TGTGCCAGCAGCCAAGACCTCAGGGATGCTAACTATGGCTACACCTTC. Protein sequence: CASSQDLRDANYGYTF.

Points on this clone: This CDR3 is also generated by other DNA sequences in the sample. The chain joins TRBV19 to TRBJ1-5; D perhaps matches TRBD1 (5 bases). CDR1 is LNHDA, CDR2 SQIVND, per germline (reference sequence). The CDR3 covers 15 residues. V was cut by 2 bases and J by 1 base, with 9 bases left in between. The DNA for the CDR3 is TGTGCCAGTAGTATATCAAGGGGAAGCAATCAGCCCCAGCATTTT. Its translation is CASSISRGSNQPQHF.

The rearrangement uses TRBV5-4 and TRBJ2-2, with 8 bases aligning to TRBD1. The CDR3 contains 16 residues. With V trimmed by 0 bases and J by 6 bases, 7 bases remained unmatched. Germline CDR1 reads SGHNT; CDR2 reads YYREEE (reference sequence). The CDR3 nucleotides read TGTGCCAGCAGCTTGGACGGACAGGGTCTGGCCGGGGAGCTGTTTTTT. It encodes CASSLDGQGLAGELFF.

The chain recombines TRBV7-9 with TRBJ2-1; 8 bases are shared with TRBD2. V shed 5 bases, J shed 3 bases, and the junction held 3 bases outside the gene matches. The CDR3 sequence is 14 residues long. The germline V gene encodes CDR1 SEHNR and CDR2 FQNEAQ (reference sequence). The CDR3 is CASSLRGVYNEQFF. The CDR3 DNA is TGTGCCAGCAGCCTGCGGGGGGTCTACAATGAGCAGTTCTTC.

As to this clone: The conserved closing phenylalanine or tryptophan is absent in this CDR3, likely reflecting a read error. This chain's CDR3 is CANLLQGDRDIQYL. The DNA of the CDR3 is TGTGCCAACCTGTTACAGGGAGATAGAGACATTCAGTACCTC. J is TRBJ2-4 and V is TRBV6-4; tentatively, D is TRBD1 (6 bases). CDR3 length equals 14 residues. In germline, CDR1 is MRHNA, CDR2 SNTAGT. Between the trimmed V and J ends, which lost 10 bases and 8 bases, there was a span of 21 bases.

The chain recombines TRBV5-4 with TRBJ1-1; D is possibly TRBD1 (6 bases). Germline CDR1 reads SGHNT; CDR2 reads YYREEE (reference sequence). Trimming took off 4 bases at V and 1 base at J, with 8 bases between the two ends. The CDR3 length is 13 residues. CDR3 residues: CASSRQENTEAFF. DNA for the CDR3: TGTGCCAGCAGCCGACAGGAGAACACTGAAGCTTTCTTT.

V and J are TRBV6-1 and TRBJ1-1; D is perhaps TRBD1 (5 bases). CDR1 is MNHNS and CDR2 is SASEGT in the germline V gene. The V and J ends lost 4 bases and 3 bases respectively, with 9 bases between them. This CDR3 region has 13 residues. The CDR3 nucleotides read TGTGCCAGCAGTGCGACGGGGGACACTGAAGCTTTCTTT. This codes for CASSATGDTEAFF.

This clone was counted between two and nine times. The chain joins TRBV27 to TRBJ1-5; TRBD1 aligns across 10 bases. Trimming took 11 bases from V and 5 from J; bases not matched to a gene: 3. Germline CDR1 MNHEY, CDR2 SMNVEV (reference sequence). This CDR3 has 12 amino acids. The CDR3 region has the DNA TGTGCCTCCGGGACAGGGGATCAGCCCCAGCATTTT. Encoded protein: CASGTGDQPQHF.

This clone was observed a few times. This sequence joins TRBV30 and TRBJ2-2; 9 positions agree with TRBD2. Germline CDR1 reads GTSNPN; CDR2 reads SVGIG (reference sequence). V dropped 2 bases and J dropped 5; count of bases not matched to a gene: 6. The CDR3 contains 15 residues. CDR3 in DNA: TGTGCCTGGAGTCGGGCAGCGGGGGGTACCGGGGAGCTGTTTTTT. It yields the protein CAWSRAAGGTGELFF.

This clone is a singleton in its sample. The J gene is TRBJ2-5, the V gene TRBV4-3; D remains unclear. Trimming removed 1 base at V and 2 bases at J, with 8 bases between. From germline, CDR1 is LGHNA and CDR2 YSLEER. The length of the CDR3 is 14 residues. The CDR3 coding sequence is TGCGCCAGCAGCCAAGGGGCGTTTCAAGAGACCCAGTACTTC. Translation: CASSQGAFQETQYF.